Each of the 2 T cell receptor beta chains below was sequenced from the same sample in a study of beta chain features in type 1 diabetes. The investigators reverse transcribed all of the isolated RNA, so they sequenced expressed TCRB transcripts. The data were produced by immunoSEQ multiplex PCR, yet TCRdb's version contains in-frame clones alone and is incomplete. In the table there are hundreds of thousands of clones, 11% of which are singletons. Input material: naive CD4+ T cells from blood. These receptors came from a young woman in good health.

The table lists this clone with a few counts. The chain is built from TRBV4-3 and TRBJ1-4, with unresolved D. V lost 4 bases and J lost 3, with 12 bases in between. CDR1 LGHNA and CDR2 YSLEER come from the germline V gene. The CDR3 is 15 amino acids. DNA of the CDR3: TGCGCCAGCAGCCGATCGGAGTTGGCTAATGAAAAACTGTTTTTT. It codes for CASSRSELANEKLFF.

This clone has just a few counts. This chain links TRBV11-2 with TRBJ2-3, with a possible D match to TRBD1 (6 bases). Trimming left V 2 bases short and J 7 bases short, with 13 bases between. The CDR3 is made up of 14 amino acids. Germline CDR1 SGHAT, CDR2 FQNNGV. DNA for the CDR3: TGTGCCAGCAGCTTATCAGGGGCATCGAATACGCAGTATTTT. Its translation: CASSLSGASNTQYF. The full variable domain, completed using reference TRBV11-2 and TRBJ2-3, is EAGVAQSPRYKIIEKRQSVAFWCNPISGHATLYWYQQILGQGPKLLIQFQNNGVVDDSQLPKDRFSAERLKGVDSTLKIQPAKLEDSAVYLCASSLSGASNTQYFGPGTRLTVL.